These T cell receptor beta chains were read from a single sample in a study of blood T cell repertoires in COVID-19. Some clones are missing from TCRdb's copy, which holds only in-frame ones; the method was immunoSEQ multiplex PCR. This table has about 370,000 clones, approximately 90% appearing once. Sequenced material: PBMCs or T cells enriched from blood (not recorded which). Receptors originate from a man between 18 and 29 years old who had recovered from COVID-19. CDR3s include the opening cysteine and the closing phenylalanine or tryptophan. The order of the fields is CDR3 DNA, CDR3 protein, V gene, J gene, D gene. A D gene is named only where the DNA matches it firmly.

TGTGCCAGTAGTATAGATTCACGGGGGGCATTAAACATTCAGTACTTC	CASSIDSRGALNIQYF	TRBV19	TRBJ2-4	.
TGTGCCACCGCCCGGGGAGAACGCTACGAGCAGTACTTC	CATARGERYEQYF	TRBV24-1	TRBJ2-7	.
TGTGCCAGCAGCTGGGGACAGGGCCCCTCCTACGAGCAGTACTTC	CASSWGQGPSYEQYF	TRBV5-4	TRBJ2-7	TRBD1
TGTGCCAGCAGCACAGACGGTCTGAACACTGAAGCTTTCTTT	CASSTDGLNTEAFF	TRBV5-4	TRBJ1-1	.
TGTGCCAGCAGCGCTCCTACGGCGGGATATCCTGAAGCTTTCTTT	CASSAPTAGYPEAFF	TRBV9	TRBJ1-1	.
TGTGCAAGTCGCTTAGGGCAGGGAGGCGGTTACACAGATACGCAGTATTTT	CASRLGQGGGYTDTQYF	TRBV12-2	TRBJ2-3	.
TGTGCCAGCAGCCCCGGGACAGGGTCTGATGAGCAGTTCTTC	CASSPGTGSDEQFF	TRBV5-4	TRBJ2-1	TRBD1
TGTGCCAGCACCCTTACAGGGACGGGGGAGCTGTTTTTT	CASTLTGTGELFF	TRBV28	TRBJ2-2	.
TGTGCCAGTAGAGGGAGCGGGAGAGGGTACAATGAGCAGTTCTTC	CASRGSGRGYNEQFF	TRBV19	TRBJ2-1	TRBD2
TGTGCCAGCAGCCGTGGACAGGGGCCCTACAATGAGCAGTTCTTC	CASSRGQGPYNEQFF	TRBV7-2	TRBJ2-1	TRBD1
TGTGCCAGCAGCGTAGCAGGTACAGCGAACACCGGGGAGCTGTTTTTT	CASSVAGTANTGELFF	TRBV9	TRBJ2-2	.
TGTGCCAGCAGCTTATTGCCCGGAGGGAACACCGGGGAGCTGTTTTTT	CASSLLPGGNTGELFF	TRBV7-3	TRBJ2-2	.